This T cell receptor beta chain was identified during a study of blood T cell repertoires in COVID-19. This clone has a handful of counts. Here immunoSEQ multiplex PCR was the method, and the copy in TCRdb shows in-frame clones only, minus some. Of more than 140,000 clones in the sample, around 83% were seen once. Trimming left V 2 bases short and J 6 bases short, with 9 bases between. The CDR3 is 13 amino acids. The chain combines TRBV12-3 or TRBV12-4 with TRBJ2-3, with a possible D match to TRBD2 (5 bases). The TCR comes from a woman in her forties or fifties in a cohort sampled during active or convalescent COVID-19. The sequenced sample consisted of peripheral blood. CDR3 sequence reads: CASSLRPGDTQYF. CDR3 coding DNA: TGTGCCAGCAGTTTACGGCCGGGGGATACGCAGTATTTT.